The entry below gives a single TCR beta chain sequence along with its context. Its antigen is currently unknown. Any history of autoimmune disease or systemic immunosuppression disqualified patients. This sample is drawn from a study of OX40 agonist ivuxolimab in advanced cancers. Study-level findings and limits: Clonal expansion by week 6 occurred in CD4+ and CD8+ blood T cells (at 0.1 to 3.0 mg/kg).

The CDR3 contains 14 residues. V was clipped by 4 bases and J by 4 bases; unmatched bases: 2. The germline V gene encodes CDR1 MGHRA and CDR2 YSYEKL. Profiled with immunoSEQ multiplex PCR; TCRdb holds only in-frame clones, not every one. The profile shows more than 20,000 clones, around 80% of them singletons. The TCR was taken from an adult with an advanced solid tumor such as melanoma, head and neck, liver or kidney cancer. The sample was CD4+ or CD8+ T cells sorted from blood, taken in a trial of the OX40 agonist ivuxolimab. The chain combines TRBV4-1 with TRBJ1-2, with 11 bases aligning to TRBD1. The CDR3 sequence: CASSRDRGIYGYTF. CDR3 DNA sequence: TGCGCCAGCAGCCGGGACAGGGGGATCTATGGCTACACCTTC.